A single sample is the source of the 23 T cell receptor beta chains below, sequenced in a study of blood T cell repertoires in COVID-19. TCRdb's copy holds only in-frame clones and misses some; the assay was immunoSEQ multiplex PCR. The sample includes 300,000 to 350,000 clones, 65% to 90% of them seen just once. The source material was PBMCs or T cells enriched from blood (not recorded which). These receptors were obtained from a middle-aged woman with acute COVID-19.

This chain joins TRBV7-8 and TRBJ1-5; unclear D gene. The CDR3 loop spans 16 amino acids. Germline V gene lookup returns CDR1 SGHVS and CDR2 FQNEAQ. Trimming cost V 1 base and J 0 bases, with 10 bases left between them. The CDR3 reads CASSLVGTVSNQPQHF. In DNA form, the CDR3 reads TGTGCCAGCAGCTTAGTGGGTACAGTTAGCAATCAGCCCCAGCATTTT.

The chain employs TRBV6-2 or TRBV6-3 and TRBJ2-1; perhaps TRBD1 as D (6 bases). V dropped 2 bases and J dropped 3 bases, with 14 bases sitting between them. The CDR3 is made up of 16 amino acids. Germline CDR1 and CDR2: MNHEY and SVGEGT. In DNA, the CDR3 is TGTGCCAGCAGTTACCCCATGACAGGACACTACAATGAGCAGTTCTTC. It yields the protein CASSYPMTGHYNEQFF.

This rearrangement joins TRBV19 to TRBJ1-5; tentatively, D is TRBD1 (5 bases). The CDR3 loop spans 14 amino acids. Germline assignment: CDR1 LNHDA and CDR2 SQIVND (reference sequence). V lost 5 bases and J 6 bases, leaving 14 bases between the germline ends. The DNA of the CDR3 is TGTGCCAGTAGTTCTGGACAATTGGGTCAGCCCCAGCATTTT. Its protein product is CASSSGQLGQPQHF.

The J gene is TRBJ1-1, the V gene TRBV5-5; 9 positions match TRBD1. This CDR3 spans 15 amino acids. Germline CDR1 is SGHKS and CDR2 is YYEKEE (reference sequence). The V gene end was trimmed by 4 bases and the J gene end by 1 base; junction bases not matched to a gene: 5. CDR3 protein: CASSPGDRENTEAFF. The CDR3 DNA sequence: TGTGCCAGCAGCCCCGGGGACAGGGAGAACACTGAAGCTTTCTTT.

This chain uses TRBV6-5 with TRBJ1-5, with D possibly matching TRBD1 (6 bases). V dropped 6 bases and J dropped 0 bases, with 12 bases sitting between them. Germline V CDR1 and CDR2: MNHEY, SVGAGI. The CDR3 extends over 15 amino acids. CDR3: CASSLWTASNQPQHF. In nucleotides, the CDR3 is TGTGCCAGCAGCCTTTGGACAGCTAGCAATCAGCCCCAGCATTTT.

This rearrangement joins TRBV19 to TRBJ1-1; a weak D match, TRBD1 (5 bases). Per germline, CDR1 LNHDA and CDR2 SQIVND (reference sequence). The CDR3 runs to 16 residues. V lost 5 bases, J lost 1 base, and 17 bases lay in between. This chain's CDR3 is CASSQRGHRENTEAFF. The CDR3 DNA reads TGTGCCAGTAGTCAACGCGGACACCGCGAGAACACTGAAGCTTTCTTT.

The J gene is TRBJ1-1, the V gene TRBV18; perhaps TRBD1 as D (6 bases). CDR3 length: 13 residues. Trimming took 3 bases from V and 4 from J, leaving 9 bases between them. Germline assignment: CDR1 KGHSH and CDR2 LQKENI. CDR3 in amino acids: CASSPLGATEAFF. CDR3 coding DNA: TGTGCCAGCTCACCTTTGGGGGCCACTGAAGCTTTCTTT.

This chain connects TRBV7-9 to TRBJ1-1, with D unclear. Trimming cost V 1 base and J 1 base, with 13 bases left between them. Per germline, CDR1 SEHNR and CDR2 FQNEAQ (reference sequence). The CDR3 runs 16 residues. The CDR3 DNA is TGTGCCAGCAGCTTAGGTCGGTTTGGAGGGAACACTGAAGCTTTCTTT. It is translated as CASSLGRFGGNTEAFF.

The chain is built from TRBV4-2 and TRBJ2-3, with 10 positions matching TRBD2. Germline values: CDR1 LGHNA, CDR2 YNFKEQ. The CDR3 consists of 19 residues. J lost 1 base, V lost 2 bases, and 12 bases had no gene match. The CDR3, as DNA: TGTGCCAGCAGCCAACCCGGGACTAGCGTAGACTTTGGCACAGATACGCAGTATTTT. Translation gives CASSQPGTSVDFGTDTQYF.

This chain links TRBV15 with TRBJ2-7, with D perhaps TRBD1 (6 bases). The CDR3 spans 12 residues. In germline, CDR1 is LNHNV, CDR2 YYDKDF (reference sequence). Deletions cut 4 bases from V and 5 bases from J, with 9 bases between. CDR3: CATSNSGDEQYF. The CDR3 bases are TGTGCCACCAGCAATTCAGGGGACGAGCAGTACTTC.

This clone showed up just a few times. In the same sample, other DNA sequences code for this CDR3. The rearrangement joins TRBV5-1 to TRBJ1-4, with 10 bases matching TRBD1. CDR3 length: 15 amino acids. Germline values: CDR1 SGHRS, CDR2 YFSETQ. V gave up 1 base and J gave up 5 bases; unmatched junction bases: 2. CDR3: CASSLLGQGNEKLFF. CDR3 DNA: TGCGCCAGCAGCTTGTTGGGACAGGGGAATGAAAAACTGTTTTTT.

The CDR3 loop is CASSQGTWTGELFF. The CDR3 DNA is TGTGCCAGCAGCCAAGGCACTTGGACCGGGGAGCTGTTTTTT. The J gene is TRBJ2-2, the V gene TRBV3-1 (or the pseudogene TRBV3-2); the D is unclear. This CDR3 is built from 14 residues. Germline CDR1 reads LGHDT; CDR2 reads YNNKEL (reference sequence). The V end lost 1 base, the J end lost 5 bases, and 8 bases lay between the germline ends.

The chain is built from TRBV28 and TRBJ1-1; D not certain. The CDR3 totals 14 residues. V was cut by 5 bases and J by 0 bases, with 10 bases left in between. The germline V gene has CDR1 MDHEN and CDR2 SYDVKM. The CDR3 loop reads CASSGQPLNTEAFF. The CDR3, as DNA: TGTGCCAGCAGTGGGCAGCCTTTGAACACTGAAGCTTTCTTT.

V is TRBV5-1 and J is TRBJ1-6; TRBD1 matches 9 bases. The CDR3 covers 16 residues. Germline CDR1 SGHRS, CDR2 YFSETQ. The ends lost 1 base at V and 3 bases at J; junction bases unmatched: 2. The CDR3 DNA sequence: TGCGCCAGCAGCTTGACAGGGGGCCGCTATAATTCACCCCTCCACTTT. This codes for CASSLTGGRYNSPLHF.

V usage is TRBV4-1 and J usage is TRBJ1-1; 10 bases match TRBD1. CDR3 length: 15 residues. The germline gives CDR1 MGHRA, CDR2 YSYEKL. V shed 4 bases and J 3 bases; nucleotides not matched to a gene: 5. This CDR3 is CASSRAGTGDTEAFF. Here the CDR3 DNA reads TGCGCCAGCAGCCGAGCCGGGACAGGGGACACTGAAGCTTTCTTT.

The V call is TRBV3-1 (or the pseudogene TRBV3-2), the J call TRBJ1-2, with D possibly TRBD1 on 6 matching bases. From germline, CDR1 is LGHDT and CDR2 YNNKEL (reference sequence). Between the trimmed V and J ends, which lost 8 bases and 3 bases, there was a span of 16 bases. The CDR3 consists of 14 residues. CDR3 protein: CASYGGGHDYGYTF. In DNA, the CDR3 is TGTGCCAGCTATGGGGGGGGGCACGACTATGGCTACACCTTC.

The DNA for the CDR3 is TGTGCCAGCAGTTGGGGGGTCCGACAGCCCCAGCATTTT. Amino acid sequence: CASSWGVRQPQHF. The chain links TRBV6-2 or TRBV6-3 to TRBJ1-5; maybe TRBD1 (5 bases). The CDR3 is 13 residues long. Germline V gene lookup returns CDR1 MNHEY and CDR2 SVGEGT. V gave up 4 bases and J gave up 7 bases, with 11 bases separating them.

V usage is TRBV5-1 and J usage is TRBJ2-3, with a weak D call TRBD1 (6 bases). This CDR3 region has 14 residues. V was shortened by 3 bases and J by 4 bases, with 12 bases between the two germline ends. CDR1 is SGHRS, CDR2 YFSETQ, per germline. As DNA, the CDR3 is TGCGCCAGCAGCTCCGGCTCAGGGGCAGATACGCAGTATTTT. Protein: CASSSGSGADTQYF.

This chain joins TRBV18 and TRBJ1-1, with D tentatively TRBD1 (5 bases). V was pared by 3 bases and J by 0 bases, with 8 bases between. The CDR3 covers 14 residues. In germline, CDR1 is KGHSH, CDR2 LQKENI. The CDR3 nucleotides read TGTGCCAGCTCACCGACAGAGATGAACACTGAAGCTTTCTTT. Amino acids: CASSPTEMNTEAFF.

The rearrangement links TRBV28 to TRBJ1-2; the match to TRBD1 covers 8 bases. The CDR3 consists of 14 residues. Trimming took 1 base from V and 8 from J; bases not matched to a gene: 6. CDR1 and CDR2 from the germline V gene are MDHEN and SYDVKM. The chain's CDR3 is CASSLFDRGGGYTF. CDR3 in DNA: TGTGCCAGCAGTTTATTCGACAGGGGAGGCGGCTACACCTTC.

The V and J genes are TRBV7-9 and TRBJ2-1, with 13 bases aligning to TRBD2. The CDR3 consists of 16 residues. V was pared by 5 bases and J by 4 bases, with 5 bases of the junction left unmatched. Germline V gene data show CDR1 as SEHNR and CDR2 as FQNEAQ (reference sequence). The CDR3: CASSGRGLAGYNEQFF. The CDR3 nucleotides are TGTGCCAGCAGCGGGAGGGGACTAGCGGGGTACAATGAGCAGTTCTTC.

The rearrangement links TRBV12-3 or TRBV12-4 to TRBJ1-5; D ambiguous. CDR3 length: 13 amino acids. Trimming pared 3 bases from V and 6 bases from J, leaving 9 bases between. The CDR3 protein is CASSFIRGQPQHF. The CDR3 region has the DNA TGTGCCAGCAGTTTTATACGGGGTCAGCCCCAGCATTTT.

The rearrangement joins TRBV10-3 to TRBJ1-2, with a tentative D call TRBD1 (5 bases). V lost 3 bases to trimming and J lost 3 bases, with 11 bases between them. Germline-derived CDR1 and CDR2 are ENHRY and SYGVKD. The CDR3 consists of 14 residues. The CDR3 loop reads CAISDKGPYYGYTF. CDR3 nucleotides: TGTGCCATCAGTGATAAGGGGCCCTACTATGGCTACACCTTC.